This TCR beta chain was identified in a study of T cell repertoires in cytomegalovirus infection. Across the whole study: Recently identified HLA-C-restricted CMV epitopes were used, and well-studied HLA-B-restricted CMV epitopes were used as well.

Each CDR3 protein gets one entry after TCRdb re-called the reads with MiXCR. The data contain fewer than 650,000 distinct CDR3 sequences, roughly 43% of them singletons. For this clonotype: Its antigen is not identified.

This CDR3 is built from 13 residues. V was cut by 1 base and J by 5 bases, with 8 bases left in between. Germline V gene data show CDR1 as MNHEY and CDR2 as SVGAGI. Sample: cultured PBMCs, taken from culture after CMV antigen stimulation. The clonotype originates from a human donor in good health (CMV status not recorded). Some clones in this sample may be carry-over from other donors' samples. V usage is TRBV6-5 and J usage is TRBJ1-1; D unclear. CDR3 DNA sequence: TGTGCCAGCAGTTACTTCCGACAAACTGAAGCTTTCTTT. Protein: CASSYFRQTEAFF.